The 8 T cell receptor beta chains given below trace back to one sample, sequenced in a study of blood T cell repertoires in COVID-19. TCRdb keeps only in-frame clones here, not all; method: immunoSEQ multiplex PCR. The data hold some 43,000 clones, with around 79% observed a single time. The sequenced material came from peripheral blood. The receptors come from a woman in her fifties or sixties with acute or convalescent COVID-19.

This clone was observed once. The V and J genes are TRBV25-1 and TRBJ2-3, with 7 nucleotides matching TRBD2. The junction had 4 bases not matched to a gene; V was cut back by 4 bases and J by 0 bases. The CDR3 has 15 residues. Germline CDR1 reads MGHDK; CDR2 reads SYGVNS. CDR3 loop: CASSALAASTDTQYF. The CDR3 coding sequence is TGTGCCAGCAGTGCGCTAGCGGCAAGCACAGATACGCAGTATTTT. Full variable domain (outside the CDR3, taken from reference TRBV25-1 and TRBJ2-3): EADIYQTPRYLVIGTGKKITLECSQTMGHDKMYWYQQDPGMELHLIHYSYGVNSTEKGDLSSESTVSRIRTEHFPLTLESARPSHTSQYLCASSALAASTDTQYFGPGTRLTVL.

This chain connects TRBV7-2 to TRBJ2-2; TRBD2 aligns across 8 bases. V gave up 10 bases and J gave up 0 bases; unmatched junction bases: 10. Germline V gene sequence: CDR1 SGHTA, CDR2 FQGNSA. The CDR3 sequence is 16 residues long. The CDR3 sequence: CATTLPGLANTGELFF. CDR3 sequence (DNA): TGTGCCACCACCCTTCCGGGACTAGCGAACACCGGGGAGCTGTTTTTT. Full variable domain (rest looked up from reference TRBV7-2 and TRBJ2-2): GAGVSQSPSNKVTEKGKDVELRCDPISGHTALYWYRQSLGQGLEFLIYFQGNSAPDKSGLPSDRFSAERTGGSVSTLTIQRTQQEDSAVYLCATTLPGLANTGELFFGEGSRLTVL.

The chain joins TRBV5-1 to TRBJ1-4, with D unclear. The CDR3 covers 14 residues. Trimming shortened V by 2 bases and J by 0 bases, and 5 bases separated the two germline ends. Germline V lookup: CDR1 SGHRS, CDR2 YFSETQ. CDR3 sequence reads: CASSFAATNEKLFF. CDR3 coding DNA: TGCGCCAGCAGCTTCGCGGCAACTAATGAAAAACTGTTTTTT.

The V gene is TRBV3-1 (or the pseudogene TRBV3-2), the J gene TRBJ1-1, with unresolved D. The CDR3 has 14 residues. Germline CDR1 is LGHDT and CDR2 is YNNKEL (reference sequence). V lost 1 base and J 0 bases, leaving 6 bases between the germline ends. CDR3 sequence: CASSQVSVNTEAFF. The CDR3 region has the DNA TGTGCCAGCAGCCAAGTGTCCGTGAACACTGAAGCTTTCTTT.

The chain couples TRBV19 to TRBJ2-2; TRBD1 matches at 8 bases. After removal of 4 bases from V and 7 bases from J, the junction contained 5 bases not matched to a gene. This CDR3 comprises 14 residues. Germline CDR1 is LNHDA and CDR2 is SQIVND (reference sequence). CDR3 DNA sequence: TGTGCCAGTAGTACGTCACAGGGGGTCGGGGAGCTGTTTTTT. This codes for CASSTSQGVGELFF. Using reference TRBV19 and TRBJ2-2 for the parts outside the CDR3, the full variable domain is DGGITQSPKYLFRKEGQNVTLSCEQNLNHDAMYWYRQDPGQGLRLIYYSQIVNDFQKGDIAEGYSVSREKKESFPLTVTSAQKNPTAFYLCASSTSQGVGELFFGEGSRLTVL.

For this clone: Germline is not matched at one junction end, which may reflect a read error. V and J are TRBV3-1 (or the pseudogene TRBV3-2) and TRBJ1-1, with 7 bases fitting TRBD1. This CDR3 comprises 15 residues. Germline-derived CDR1 and CDR2 are LGHDT and YNNKEL (reference sequence). DNA for the CDR3: TGTACCAGCAGCCTCGGAAGGGGGCGGGACACTGAAGCTTTCTTT. Protein sequence: CTSSLGRGRDTEAFF.

This rearrangement joins TRBV7-9 to TRBJ2-5, with a possible D match to TRBD1 (6 bases). V dropped 5 bases and J dropped 1 base, with 14 bases sitting between them. CDR3 length: 15 residues. Germline values: CDR1 SEHNR, CDR2 FQNEAQ (reference sequence). The CDR3 here is CASSPPGQLQETQYF. The CDR3 DNA is TGTGCCAGCAGCCCCCCCGGACAGCTCCAAGAGACCCAGTACTTC.

The chain links TRBV9 to TRBJ2-5, with TRBD2 matching over 10 bases. This CDR3 is 16 amino acids long. The germline V gene has CDR1 SGDLS and CDR2 YYNGEE. V shed 2 bases and J 4 bases; nucleotides not matched to a gene: 8. The CDR3 region is CASSVSSGGAAETQYF. DNA for the CDR3: TGTGCCAGCAGCGTCTCCAGCGGGGGGGCCGCAGAGACCCAGTACTTC. Drawing the rest from reference TRBV9 and TRBJ2-5, the complete variable domain is DSGVTQTPKHLITATGQRVTLRCSPRSGDLSVYWYQQSLDQGLQFLIQYYNGEERAKGNILERFSAQQFPDLHSELNLSSLELGDSALYFCASSVSSGGAAETQYFGPGTRLLVL.